A single sample gave rise to the 5 T cell receptor beta chains below, sequenced in a study of cytomegalovirus exposure and HLA in healthy donors (dated by TCRdb to the late 2010s). Library preparation used the immunoSEQ multiplex PCR assay. For the multiplex PCR, a mixture combining 60 forward primers for TCR Vbeta segments and 13 reverse primers for TCR Jbeta segments was used. Held by TCRdb, this immuneACCESS table contains in-frame sequences only and omits some clones. Under half of the omission traces to an unresolved V gene where checked; the cause of the rest is unknown. This sample is represented by about 160,000 clones; 75% to 85% of them were singletons. 13% of the sample rests with the top ten. The sample comprised PBMCs. These receptors were collected from a woman aged 50 to 60 in good health and CMV-seronegative.

This clone is a singleton in its sample. This chain connects TRBV6-1 to TRBJ2-2; D perhaps matches TRBD2 (6 bases). Germline-derived CDR1 and CDR2 are MNHNS and SASEGT. CDR3 size: 14 residues. Deletions cut 4 bases from V and 1 base from J, with 7 bases between. The CDR3 DNA follows: TGTGCCAGCAGTGCCGGGAGGAACACCGGGGAGCTGTTTTTT. Its translation is CASSAGRNTGELFF.

For the CDR3, the DNA is TGTGCCAGCAGCAGGGGGGACAGGGTGGGCTACACCTTC. It specifies CASSRGDRVGYTF. The chain couples TRBV5-4 to TRBJ1-2; 9 bases agree with TRBD1. The germline CDR1 and CDR2 sequences are SGHNT and YYREEE (reference sequence). J lost 8 bases, V lost 4 bases, and 6 bases had no gene match. The CDR3 runs 13 residues.

The chain is built from TRBV5-1 and TRBJ1-1; D unresolved. In germline, CDR1 is SGHRS, CDR2 YFSETQ. V was clipped by 1 base and J by 2 bases, with 9 bases between them. The CDR3 sequence is 14 residues long. The chain's CDR3 is CASSLWRGNTEAFF. The CDR3 coding sequence is TGCGCCAGCAGCTTGTGGAGAGGTAACACTGAAGCTTTCTTT.

The gene calls are TRBV6-1 and TRBJ2-7; D may be TRBD2 (5 bases). V lost 4 bases to trimming and J lost 0 bases, with 13 bases between them. Germline assignment: CDR1 MNHNS and CDR2 SASEGT. This CDR3 is built from 15 residues. The CDR3: CASSGMEAGSYEQYF. CDR3 sequence (DNA): TGTGCCAGCAGTGGCATGGAGGCAGGCTCCTACGAGCAGTACTTC.

The genes are TRBV5-5 and TRBJ2-1; the D gene is possibly TRBD2 (7 bases). The germline gives CDR1 SGHKS, CDR2 YYEKEE (reference sequence). V was shortened by 6 bases and J by 8 bases, with 21 bases between the two germline ends. This CDR3 has 15 residues. The CDR3 spells CASNIGGPGFDEQFF. The CDR3 DNA sequence: TGTGCCAGCAACATCGGGGGGCCGGGTTTCGATGAGCAGTTCTTC.